This T cell receptor beta chain was obtained from a study of blood T cell repertoires in COVID-19. Across the whole study: The United States, Italy and Spain provided the acute and convalescent COVID-19 samples. In each case, the material was cDNA or gDNA derived from T cells, B-cell-depleted T cells, or PBMCs.

Measured with immunoSEQ multiplex PCR; TCRdb has only the in-frame clones, and not every one. The data show 150,000 or so clones, around 73% seen once. Input material: peripheral blood. The source of this sequence is a woman in her 50s with active or convalescent COVID-19.

The CDR3 coding sequence is TGTGCCAGCAGTTATCCGACTAGCGGCTTCTCCTACGAGCAGTACTTC. This encodes CASSYPTSGFSYEQYF. V is TRBV6-2 or TRBV6-3 and J is TRBJ2-7; 9 bases are shared with TRBD2. Trimming cost V 3 bases and J 0 bases; bases outside gene matches: 6. The CDR3 is 16 amino acids. Germline V gene sequence: CDR1 MNHEY, CDR2 SVGEGT.